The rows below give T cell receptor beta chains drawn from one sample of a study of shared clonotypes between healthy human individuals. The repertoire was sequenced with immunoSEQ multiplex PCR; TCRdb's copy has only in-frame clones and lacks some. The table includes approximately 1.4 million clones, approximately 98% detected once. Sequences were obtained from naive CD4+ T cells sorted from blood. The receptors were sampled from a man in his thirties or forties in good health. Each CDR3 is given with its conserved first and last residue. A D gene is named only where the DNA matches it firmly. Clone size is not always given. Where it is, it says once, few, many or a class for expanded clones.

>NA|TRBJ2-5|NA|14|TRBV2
CASSADRSQETQYF
TGTGCCAGCAGTGCTGACAGGTCCCAAGAGACCCAGTACTTC
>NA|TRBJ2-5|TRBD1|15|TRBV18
CASSRSTGQQETQYF
TGTGCCAGCTCACGATCGACAGGGCAGCAAGAGACCCAGTACTTC
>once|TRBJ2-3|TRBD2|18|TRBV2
CASTGTSGRASRPDTQYF
TGTGCCAGCACCGGGACTAGCGGGAGAGCTAGCAGGCCAGATACGCAGTATTTT
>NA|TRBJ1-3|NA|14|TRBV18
CASSPMGSGNTIYF
TGTGCCAGCTCACCAATGGGTAGTGGAAACACCATATATTTT
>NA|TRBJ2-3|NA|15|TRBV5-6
CASSFSLGVSDTQYF
TGTGCCAGCAGCTTCAGCCTGGGAGTTTCAGATACGCAGTATTTT
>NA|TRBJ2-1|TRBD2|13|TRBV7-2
CASSLKRESEQFF
TGTGCCAGCAGCTTAAAGCGGGAGAGTGAGCAGTTCTTC
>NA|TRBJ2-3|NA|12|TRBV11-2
CASSAPADTQYF
TGTGCCAGCAGCGCCCCGGCAGATACGCAGTATTTT
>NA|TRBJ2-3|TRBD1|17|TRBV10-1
CASSGPRTGGNTDTQYF
TGCGCCAGCAGTGGTCCCCGGACAGGGGGTAACACAGATACGCAGTATTTT
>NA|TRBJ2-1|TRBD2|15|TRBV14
CASSRRTSGSSEQFF
TGTGCCAGCAGCCGTCGGACTAGCGGGAGCTCTGAGCAGTTCTTC
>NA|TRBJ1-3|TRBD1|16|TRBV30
CAWSAGQVFSGNTIYF
TGTGCCTGGAGTGCGGGACAGGTGTTCTCTGGAAACACCATATATTTT
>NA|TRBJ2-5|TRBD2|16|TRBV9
CASSKGTSGLQETQYF
TGTGCCAGCAGCAAGGGGACTAGCGGCCTCCAAGAGACCCAGTACTTC
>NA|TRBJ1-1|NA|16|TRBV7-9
CASSLLGGAMNTEAFF
TGTGCCAGCAGCTTATTGGGGGGAGCCATGAACACTGAAGCTTTCTTT
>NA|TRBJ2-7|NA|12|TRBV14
CASSHSPYEQYF
TGTGCCAGCAGCCACTCTCCTTACGAGCAGTACTTC
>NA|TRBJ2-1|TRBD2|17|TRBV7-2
CASSLALPSGFSNEQFF
TGTGCCAGCAGCTTAGCGTTGCCTAGCGGGTTCTCCAATGAGCAGTTCTTC
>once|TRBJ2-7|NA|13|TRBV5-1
CASSLLGAYEQYF
TGCGCCAGCAGCTTGTTAGGGGCCTACGAGCAGTACTTC
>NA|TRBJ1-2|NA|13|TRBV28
CASSFLGSLGYTF
TGTGCCAGCAGTTTTTTGGGTTCACTTGGCTACACCTTC
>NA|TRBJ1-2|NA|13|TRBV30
CAWSRRGGYGYTF
TGTGCCTGGAGCCGGCGGGGCGGCTATGGCTACACCTTC
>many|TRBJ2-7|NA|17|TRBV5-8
CASSLQVHPENHYEQYF
TGTGCCAGCAGCTTGCAAGTCCACCCGGAAAATCACTACGAGCAGTACTTC
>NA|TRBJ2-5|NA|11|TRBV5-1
CASSRQETQYF
TGCGCCAGCAGCCGCCAAGAGACCCAGTACTTC
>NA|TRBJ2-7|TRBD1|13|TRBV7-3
CASGTGISWEQYF
TGTGCCAGCGGGACAGGGATATCGTGGGAGCAGTACTTC
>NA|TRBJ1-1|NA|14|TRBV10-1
CASSEVSGVTEAFF
TGCGCCAGCAGTGAGGTTTCAGGGGTCACTGAAGCTTTCTTT
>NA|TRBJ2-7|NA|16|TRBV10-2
CASSDPAGQRAYEQYF
TGCGCCAGCAGTGACCCAGCAGGACAAAGGGCCTACGAGCAGTACTTC
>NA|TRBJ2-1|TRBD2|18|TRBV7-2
CASSLLTVLAGGYNEQFF
TGTGCCAGCAGCTTATTAACGGTGCTAGCGGGAGGGTACAATGAGCAGTTCTTC
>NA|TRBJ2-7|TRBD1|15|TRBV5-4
CASSFEGARAYEQYF
TGTGCCAGCAGTTTTGAGGGGGCGCGAGCCTACGAGCAGTACTTC
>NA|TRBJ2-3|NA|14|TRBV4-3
CASSQEGPGPLLYF
TGCGCCAGCAGCCAAGAAGGGCCGGGACCCTTGTTGTATTTT
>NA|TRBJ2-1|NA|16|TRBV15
CATSSRTTRSGNEQFF
TGTGCCACCAGCAGCCGGACCACCAGGTCTGGAAATGAGCAGTTCTTC
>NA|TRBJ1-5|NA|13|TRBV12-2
CASRQGRRQPQHF
TGTGCAAGTCGCCAGGGGCGCCGACAGCCCCAGCATTTT
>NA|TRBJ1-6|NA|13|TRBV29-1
CSVGTADNSPLHF
TGCAGCGTTGGGACAGCGGATAATTCACCCCTCCACTTT
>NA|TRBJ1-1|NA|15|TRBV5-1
CASSKDGRGNTEAFF
TGCGCCAGCAGCAAAGACGGAAGGGGGAACACTGAAGCTTTCTTT
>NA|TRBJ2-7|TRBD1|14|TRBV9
CASSVGQGHYEQYF
TGTGCCAGCAGCGTAGGACAGGGCCACTACGAGCAGTACTTC
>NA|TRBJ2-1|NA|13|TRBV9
CASSVVIRDEQFF
TGTGCCAGCAGCGTAGTAATACGCGATGAGCAGTTCTTC
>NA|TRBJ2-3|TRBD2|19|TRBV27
CASRKSGLAGDMGADTQYF
TGTGCCAGCAGAAAGTCCGGACTAGCGGGAGATATGGGGGCAGATACGCAGTATTTT
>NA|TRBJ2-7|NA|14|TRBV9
CASSVAEGGYEQYF
TGTGCCAGCAGCGTAGCTGAGGGGGGGTACGAGCAGTACTTC
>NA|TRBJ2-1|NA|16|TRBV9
CASSPREGSSYNEQFF
TGTGCCAGCAGCCCCAGGGAAGGGAGCTCCTACAATGAGCAGTTCTTC
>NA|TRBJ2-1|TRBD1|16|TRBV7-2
CASSPSGQGVYNEQFF
TGTGCCAGCAGCCCCTCGGGACAGGGGGTATACAATGAGCAGTTCTTC
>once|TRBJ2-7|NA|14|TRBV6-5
CASSLGPPGDEQYF
TGTGCCAGCAGTCTGGGCCCTCCCGGGGACGAGCAGTACTTC
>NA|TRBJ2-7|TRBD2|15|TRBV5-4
CASSLEGGRSGEQYF
TGTGCCAGCAGCTTGGAGGGAGGGAGATCGGGCGAGCAGTACTTC
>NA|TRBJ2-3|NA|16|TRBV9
CASSEGPGARTDTQYF
TGTGCCAGCAGCGAGGGCCCCGGGGCCCGCACAGATACGCAGTATTTT